These 24 T cell receptor beta chains share one sample of origin, sequenced in a study of vaccination and CD4 T cells after COVID-19. These receptors have no known antigen. Treatment in this sample: roughly 11-day PBMC culture with coronavirus spike peptide pools or control peptides (ViraFEST assay). Sequenced with the Oncomine TCR Beta short-read assay was DNA taken from cultured CD4+ T cells. TCRdb reprocessed the PCR reads with MiXCR, giving one entry per CDR3 protein. The sample has approximately 15,000 distinct CDR3 sequences, 45% to 65% seen once. The specimen sequenced was CD4+ T cells from blood, cultured in vitro. The origin of the receptors is a human donor who had recovered from COVID-19.

There are a few counts of this clonotype. For the CDR3, the DNA is TGTGCCAGCAGCCAAGTACAGGGAACTGAAGCTTTCTTT. As protein: CASSQVQGTEAFF. This chain joins TRBV27 and TRBJ1-1; a weak D match, TRBD1 (6 bases). Germline assignment: CDR1 MNHEY and CDR2 SMNVEV (reference sequence). CDR3 length: 13 amino acids. Trimming took 6 bases from V and 5 from J, leaving 13 bases between them.

The chain couples TRBV21-1 to TRBJ1-1; the table names TRBD1, a call not compared with the DNA. TRBV21-1 is termed a pseudogene. There are 15 residues in the CDR3. CDR3 nucleotide sequence: TGTGCCAGCAGCAAAGACGGGGGGACGAACACTGAAGCTTTCTTT. It is translated as CASSKDGGTNTEAFF.

This rearrangement joins TRBV5-4 to TRBJ2-1, with D possibly called TRBD1 or TRBD2 (5 bases each). CDR3 length: 13 residues. V was cut by 4 bases and J by 7 bases, with 12 bases left in between. The germline CDR1 and CDR2 sequences are SGHNT and YYREEE (reference sequence). This CDR3 is CASSRDRGNEQFF. CDR3 sequence (DNA): TGTGCCAGCAGCCGGGACCGCGGTAATGAGCAGTTCTTC. Filled out from reference TRBV5-4 and TRBJ2-1, the complete variable domain reads ETGVTQSPTHLIKTRGQQVTLRCSSQSGHNTVSWYQQALGQGPQFIFQYYREEENGRGNFPPRFSGLQFPNYSSELNVNALELDDSALYLCASSRDRGNEQFFGPGTRLTVL.

The chain is built from TRBV19 and TRBJ1-5, with D maybe TRBD1 (5 bases). Germline V gene sequence: CDR1 LNHDA, CDR2 SQIVND (reference sequence). Trimming shortened V by 7 bases and J by 1 base, and 8 bases separated the two germline ends. This CDR3 has 13 amino acids. In nucleotides, the CDR3 is TGTGCCAGTACGGGACTAAGCAATCAGCCCCAGCATTTT. Its translation: CASTGLSNQPQHF.

On this clonotype itself: The germline gene is not matched at one end of the junction; a read error may be the cause. J is TRBJ1-1 and V is TRBV11-3; D ambiguous. This CDR3 region has 15 residues. Germline loops: CDR1 SGHNT, CDR2 YENEEA. The CDR3 DNA is TGTGCCGGCAGCGTTCACGGGGTCGGAAAAACTGAAGCTTTCTTT. Protein: CAGSVHGVGKTEAFF.

The V gene is TRBV7-9, the J gene TRBJ1-1; possible D gene TRBD1, 5 bases. The germline V and J ends were trimmed by 1 base and 1 base, with 16 bases remaining between them. The CDR3 length is 17 residues. Germline V CDR1 and CDR2: SEHNR, FQNEAQ (reference sequence). The CDR3 sequence is CASSLEGARLRNTEAFF. CDR3 coding DNA: TGTGCCAGCAGCTTAGAAGGGGCGCGACTCAGGAACACTGAAGCTTTCTTT.

The V gene is TRBV19, the J gene TRBJ1-1, with D possibly being TRBD1 (5 bases). Germline V gene lookup returns CDR1 LNHDA and CDR2 SQIVND (reference sequence). The CDR3 totals 14 residues. Trimming shortened V by 3 bases and J by 1 base, and 9 bases separated the two germline ends. This chain's CDR3 is CASSIRARNTEAFF. CDR3 DNA: TGTGCCAGTAGTATCAGGGCGAGGAACACTGAAGCTTTCTTT.

This sequence joins TRBV30 and TRBJ2-3; perhaps TRBD2 as D (6 bases). The CDR3 sequence is 14 residues long. V gave up 4 bases and J gave up 2 bases, with 13 bases separating them. Germline values: CDR1 GTSNPN, CDR2 SVGIG (reference sequence). The CDR3 loop reads CAWTPGLHTDTQYF. CDR3 bases: TGTGCCTGGACCCCGGGACTTCACACAGATACGCAGTATTTT. Filled out from reference TRBV30 and TRBJ2-3, the complete variable domain reads SQTIHQWPATLVQPVGSPLSLECTVEGTSNPNLYWYRQAAGRGLQLLFYSVGIGQISSEVPQNLSASRPQDRQFILSSKKLLLSDSGFYLCAWTPGLHTDTQYFGPGTRLTVL.

This clonotype was picked up a small number of times. The chain has TRBV12-3 or TRBV12-4 and TRBJ1-2, with 10 bases matching TRBD1. CDR3 length: 14 residues. V lost 6 bases and J lost 7; bases outside the gene matches: 8. The CDR3 is CASSPRQGAGGYTF. The CDR3 bases are TGTGCCAGCAGCCCTCGACAGGGGGCCGGTGGCTACACCTTC.

The chain is built from TRBV29-1 and TRBJ2-3; D remains unclear. V lost 8 bases and J lost 1, with 7 bases in between. Per germline, CDR1 SQVTM and CDR2 ANQGSEA. The CDR3 totals 11 residues. Written as DNA, the CDR3 is TGCAGCACCGTGGGCACAGATACGCAGTATTTT. Protein product: CSTVGTDTQYF.

This clonotype was counted a single time. V gene TRBV20-1 combines with J gene TRBJ2-5, with 9 bases that match TRBD2. V dropped 6 bases and J dropped 8; count of bases not matched to a gene: 22. CDR3 length: 17 residues. Germline loops: CDR1 DFQATT, CDR2 SNEGSKA (reference sequence). The chain's CDR3 is CSATGETSGRSKRTQYF. CDR3 DNA sequence: TGCAGTGCCACCGGGGAGACTAGCGGAAGATCTAAGAGAACCCAGTACTTC.

The chain couples TRBV10-1 to TRBJ2-2, with TRBD2 as a possible D gene (7 bases). The V and J ends lost 0 bases and 3 bases respectively, with 11 bases between them. Germline CDR1 WNHNN, CDR2 SYGVQD (reference sequence). The length of the CDR3 is 16 residues. CDR3 sequence: CASSESAGAYTGELFF. CDR3 sequence (DNA): TGCGCCAGCAGTGAGTCGGCGGGGGCCTACACCGGGGAGCTGTTTTTT.

The CDR3 loop reads CASSLAGTHEAFF. CDR3 nucleotides: TGTGCCAGCAGCTTAGCTGGGACGCATGAAGCTTTCTTT. The chain recombines TRBV7-9 with TRBJ1-1; the D gene is possibly TRBD1 (5 bases). The germline CDR1 and CDR2 sequences are SEHNR and FQNEAQ (reference sequence). The CDR3 is 13 amino acids. Trimming pared 0 bases from V and 7 bases from J, leaving 9 bases between. Complete variable domain (other parts from reference TRBV7-9 and TRBJ1-1): DTGVSQNPRHKITKRGQNVTFRCDPISEHNRLYWYRQTLGQGPEFLTYFQNEAQLEKSRLLSDRFSAERPKGSFSTLEIQRTEQGDSAMYLCASSLAGTHEAFFGQGTRLTVV.

This chain connects TRBV30 to TRBJ1-1; possibly TRBD1 for D (5 bases). Germline loops: CDR1 GTSNPN, CDR2 SVGIG (reference sequence). CDR3 length equals 11 residues. V gave up 2 bases and J gave up 5 bases, with 6 bases separating them. CDR3 loop: CAWSKGTEAFF. The CDR3, as DNA: TGTGCCTGGAGTAAGGGGACTGAAGCTTTCTTT. Combining the CDR3 with reference TRBV30 and TRBJ1-1 gives the whole variable domain SQTIHQWPATLVQPVGSPLSLECTVEGTSNPNLYWYRQAAGRGLQLLFYSVGIGQISSEVPQNLSASRPQDRQFILSSKKLLLSDSGFYLCAWSKGTEAFFGQGTRLTVV.

This clonotype was detected once. The rearrangement uses TRBV10-3 and TRBJ1-1, with 10 bases that match TRBD1. Germline CDR1 reads ENHRY; CDR2 reads SYGVKD. This CDR3 has 14 amino acids. The junction had 6 bases not matched to a gene; V was cut back by 8 bases and J by 3 bases. Here the CDR3 DNA reads TGTGCCATCGGGGACAGGGGAAAGCACACTGAAGCTTTCTTT. Protein product: CAIGDRGKHTEAFF.

V gene TRBV20-1 combines with J gene TRBJ1-4; D remains ambiguous. Germline V gene lookup returns CDR1 DFQATT and CDR2 SNEGSKA (reference sequence). The germline V and J ends were trimmed by 0 bases and 10 bases, with 9 bases remaining between them. The CDR3 consists of 12 residues. The CDR3 DNA follows: TGCAGTGCTAGAGACCCGCAATTAAAACTGTTTTTT. Its translation: CSARDPQLKLFF.

The chain's CDR3 is CASRGAGGPHTQYF. As DNA, the CDR3 is TGTGCCAGCAGAGGAGCGGGAGGCCCTCATACGCAGTATTTT. The rearrangement links TRBV2 to TRBJ2-3; 9 nucleotides align to TRBD2. The germline V gene encodes CDR1 SNHLY and CDR2 FYNNEI. The CDR3 is 14 amino acids. Losses at the gene ends were 6 bases for V and 7 bases for J; bases not matched to a gene: 8.

This clonotype was counted a few times. V and J are TRBV2 and TRBJ2-5; D is uncertain. The CDR3 contains 10 residues. V was shortened by 3 bases and J by 5 bases, with 1 base between the two germline ends. Germline V gene lookup returns CDR1 SNHLY and CDR2 FYNNEI. CDR3 amino acids: CASSEETQYF. In DNA form, the CDR3 reads TGTGCCAGCAGTGAGGAGACCCAGTACTTC.

In DNA, the CDR3 is TGTGCCAGCAGCCAAAGGACTGGGCGCACCTACGAGCAGTACTTC. Its protein is CASSQRTGRTYEQYF. The chain is built from TRBV5-4 and TRBJ2-7; tentative D call: TRBD2 (5 bases). CDR1 is SGHNT, CDR2 YYREEE, per germline (reference sequence). Trimming took 4 bases from V and 2 from J, leaving 16 bases between them. The CDR3 extends over 15 amino acids.

This clonotype was observed a few times. The V and J genes are TRBV20-1 and TRBJ1-6, with TRBD1 matching over 12 bases. With 0 bases clipped from V and 7 bases from J, the junction kept 19 bases outside the gene matches. The germline CDR1 and CDR2 sequences are DFQATT and SNEGSKA (reference sequence). This CDR3 has 21 residues. CDR3: CSARDPYYAGTGGFKNSPLHF. As DNA, the CDR3 is TGCAGTGCTAGAGATCCCTATTACGCCGGGACAGGGGGCTTTAAAAATTCACCCCTCCACTTT.

In this sample, this clonotype turned up a few times. V usage is TRBV15 and J usage is TRBJ2-5; 7 bases are shared with TRBD2. The CDR3 is 15 residues long. J was trimmed by 4 bases and V by 0 bases; bases with no gene match: 5. Looked up from germline, CDR1 is LNHNV and CDR2 is YYDKDF (reference sequence). CDR3: CATSRDLGRGETQYF. For the CDR3, the DNA is TGTGCCACCAGCAGAGATCTAGGGAGGGGAGAGACCCAGTACTTC.

The J gene is TRBJ1-1, the V gene TRBV6-2 or TRBV6-3; D not certain. The V gene lost 8 bases and the J gene lost 1 base, with 8 bases spanning the gap. The CDR3 is 12 amino acids. Per the germline V gene, CDR1 is MNHEY and CDR2 is SVGEGT. The CDR3, as DNA: TGTGCCAGCGCGGATCCGAACACTGAAGCTTTCTTT. It is translated as CASADPNTEAFF.

V is TRBV6-1 and J is TRBJ2-3; 8 nucleotides match TRBD1. CDR1 is MNHNS and CDR2 is SASEGT in the germline V gene. V gave up 6 bases and J gave up 1 base; unmatched junction bases: 3. This CDR3 contains 14 residues. For the CDR3, the DNA is TGTGCCAGCAGCAGGGGGCGGGGCACAGATACGCAGTATTTT. Encoded protein: CASSRGRGTDTQYF.

This chain joins TRBV30 and TRBJ1-2; D is unresolved. V lost 2 bases, J lost 2 bases, and 6 bases lay in between. CDR1 and CDR2 from the germline V gene are GTSNPN and SVGIG (reference sequence). The CDR3 sequence is 12 residues long. Written as DNA, the CDR3 is TGTGCCTGGAGTTGGCAAAACTATGGCTACACCTTC. Amino acids: CAWSWQNYGYTF.